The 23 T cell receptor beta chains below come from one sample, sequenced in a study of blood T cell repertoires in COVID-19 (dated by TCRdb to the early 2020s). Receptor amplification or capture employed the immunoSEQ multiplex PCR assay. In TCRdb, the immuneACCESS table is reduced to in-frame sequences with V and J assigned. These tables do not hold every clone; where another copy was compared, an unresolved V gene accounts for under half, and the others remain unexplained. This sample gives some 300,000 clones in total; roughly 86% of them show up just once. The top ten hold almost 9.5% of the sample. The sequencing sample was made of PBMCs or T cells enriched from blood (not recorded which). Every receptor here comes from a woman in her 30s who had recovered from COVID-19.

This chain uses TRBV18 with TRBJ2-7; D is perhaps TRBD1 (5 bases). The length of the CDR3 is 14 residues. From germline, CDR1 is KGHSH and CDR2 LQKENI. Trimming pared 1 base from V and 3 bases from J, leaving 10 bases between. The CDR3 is CASSPLGQGYEQYF. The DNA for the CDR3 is TGTGCCAGCTCACCACTGGGCCAGGGCTACGAGCAGTACTTC.

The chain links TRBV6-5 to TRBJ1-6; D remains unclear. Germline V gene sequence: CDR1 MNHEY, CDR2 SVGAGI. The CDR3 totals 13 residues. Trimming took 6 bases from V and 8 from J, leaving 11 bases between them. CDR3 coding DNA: TGTGCCAGCAGGGGCGTGGATGATTCACCCCTCCACTTT. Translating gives CASRGVDDSPLHF.

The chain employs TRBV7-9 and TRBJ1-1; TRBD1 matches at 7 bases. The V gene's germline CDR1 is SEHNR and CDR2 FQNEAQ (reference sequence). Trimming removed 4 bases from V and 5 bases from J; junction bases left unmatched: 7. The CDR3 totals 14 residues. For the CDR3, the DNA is TGTGCCAGCAGCTCAAGACAGGGTATGACTGAAGCTTTCTTT. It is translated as CASSSRQGMTEAFF. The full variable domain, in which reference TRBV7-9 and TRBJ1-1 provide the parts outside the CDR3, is DTGVSQNPRHKITKRGQNVTFRCDPISEHNRLYWYRQTLGQGPEFLTYFQNEAQLEKSRLLSDRFSAERPKGSFSTLEIQRTEQGDSAMYLCASSSRQGMTEAFFGQGTRLTVV.

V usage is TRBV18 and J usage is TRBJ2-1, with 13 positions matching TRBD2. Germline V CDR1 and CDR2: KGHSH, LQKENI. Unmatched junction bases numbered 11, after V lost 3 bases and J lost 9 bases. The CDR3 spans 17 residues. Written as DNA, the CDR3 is TGTGCCAGCTCACCTCGAAGGACTAGCGGGAGTTTTGCTGAGCAGTTCTTC. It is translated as CASSPRRTSGSFAEQFF.

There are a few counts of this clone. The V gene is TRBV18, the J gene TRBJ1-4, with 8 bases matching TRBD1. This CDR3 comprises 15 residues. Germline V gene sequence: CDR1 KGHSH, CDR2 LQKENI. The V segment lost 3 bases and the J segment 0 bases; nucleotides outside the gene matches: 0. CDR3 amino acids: CASSPDRATNEKLFF. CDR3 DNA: TGTGCCAGCTCACCGGACAGGGCAACTAATGAAAAACTGTTTTTT.

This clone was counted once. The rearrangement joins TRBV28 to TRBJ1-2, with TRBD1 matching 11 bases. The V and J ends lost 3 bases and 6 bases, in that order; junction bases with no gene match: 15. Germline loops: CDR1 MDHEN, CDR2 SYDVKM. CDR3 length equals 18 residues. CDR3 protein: CASSFSDLGQGAPNGYTF. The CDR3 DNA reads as TGTGCCAGCAGTTTTTCGGACCTAGGACAGGGGGCGCCGAATGGCTACACCTTC.

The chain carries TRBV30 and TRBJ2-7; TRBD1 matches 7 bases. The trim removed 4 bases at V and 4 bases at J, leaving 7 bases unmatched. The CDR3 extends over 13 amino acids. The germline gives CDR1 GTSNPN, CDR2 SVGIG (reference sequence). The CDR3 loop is CAWKDTGDYEQYF. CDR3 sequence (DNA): TGTGCCTGGAAAGATACAGGGGATTACGAGCAGTACTTC. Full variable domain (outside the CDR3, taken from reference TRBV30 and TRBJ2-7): SQTIHQWPATLVQPVGSPLSLECTVEGTSNPNLYWYRQAAGRGLQLLFYSVGIGQISSEVPQNLSASRPQDRQFILSSKKLLLSDSGFYLCAWKDTGDYEQYFGPGTRLTVT.

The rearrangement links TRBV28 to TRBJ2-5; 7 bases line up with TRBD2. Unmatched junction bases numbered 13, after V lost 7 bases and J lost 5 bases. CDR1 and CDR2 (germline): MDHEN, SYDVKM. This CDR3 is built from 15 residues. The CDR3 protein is CASNLDLAVGETQYF. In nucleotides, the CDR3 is TGTGCCAGCAACTTGGACCTAGCGGTGGGGGAGACCCAGTACTTC.

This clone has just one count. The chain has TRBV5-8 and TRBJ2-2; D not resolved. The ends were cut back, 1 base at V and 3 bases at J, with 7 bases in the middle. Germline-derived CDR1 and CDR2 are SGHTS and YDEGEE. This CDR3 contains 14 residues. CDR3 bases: TGTGCCAGCAGCTTGAAGCCTCACACCGGGGAGCTGTTTTTT. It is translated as CASSLKPHTGELFF.

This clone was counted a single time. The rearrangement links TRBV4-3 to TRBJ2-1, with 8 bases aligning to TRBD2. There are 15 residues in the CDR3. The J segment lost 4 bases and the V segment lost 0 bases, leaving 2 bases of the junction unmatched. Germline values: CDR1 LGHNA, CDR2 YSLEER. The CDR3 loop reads CASSQDPGGYNEQFF. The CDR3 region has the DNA TGCGCCAGCAGCCAAGACCCGGGAGGGTACAATGAGCAGTTCTTC.

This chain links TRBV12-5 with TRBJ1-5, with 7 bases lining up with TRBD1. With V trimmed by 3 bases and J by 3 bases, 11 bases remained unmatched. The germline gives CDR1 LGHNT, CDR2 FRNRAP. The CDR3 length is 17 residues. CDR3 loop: CASGLRQGSSDNQPQHF. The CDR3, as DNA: TGTGCTAGTGGTTTAAGACAGGGTTCATCGGACAATCAGCCCCAGCATTTT.

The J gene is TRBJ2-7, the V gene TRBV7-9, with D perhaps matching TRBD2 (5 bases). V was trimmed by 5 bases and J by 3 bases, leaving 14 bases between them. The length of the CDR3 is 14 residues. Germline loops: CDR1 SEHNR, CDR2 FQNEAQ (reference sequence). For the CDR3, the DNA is TGTGCCAGCAGCAGAGGAGGAACGTACTACGAGCAGTACTTC. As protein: CASSRGGTYYEQYF.

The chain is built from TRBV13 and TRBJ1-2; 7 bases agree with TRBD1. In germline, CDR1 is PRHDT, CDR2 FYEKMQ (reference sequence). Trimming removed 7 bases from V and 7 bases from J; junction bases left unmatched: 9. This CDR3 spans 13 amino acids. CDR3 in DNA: TGTGCCAGCACCCTAGGGGGCATCGGTGGCTACACCTTC. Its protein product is CASTLGGIGGYTF.

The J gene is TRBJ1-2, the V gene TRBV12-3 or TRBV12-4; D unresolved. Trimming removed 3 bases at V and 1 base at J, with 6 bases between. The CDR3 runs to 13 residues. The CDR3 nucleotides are TGTGCCAGCAGTTTTTCAGTTAACTATGGCTACACCTTC. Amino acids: CASSFSVNYGYTF.

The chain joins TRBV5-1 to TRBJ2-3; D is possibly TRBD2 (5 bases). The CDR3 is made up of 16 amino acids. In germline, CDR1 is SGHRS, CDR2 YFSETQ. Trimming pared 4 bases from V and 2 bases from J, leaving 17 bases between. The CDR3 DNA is TGCGCCAGCAGCCCCGAAGTAACTAGATCCACAGATACGCAGTATTTT. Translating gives CASSPEVTRSTDTQYF. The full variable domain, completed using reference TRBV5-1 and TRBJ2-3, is KAGVTQTPRYLIKTRGQQVTLSCSPISGHRSVSWYQQTPGQGLQFLFEYFSETQRNKGNFPGRFSGRQFSNSRSEMNVSTLELGDSALYLCASSPEVTRSTDTQYFGPGTRLTVL.

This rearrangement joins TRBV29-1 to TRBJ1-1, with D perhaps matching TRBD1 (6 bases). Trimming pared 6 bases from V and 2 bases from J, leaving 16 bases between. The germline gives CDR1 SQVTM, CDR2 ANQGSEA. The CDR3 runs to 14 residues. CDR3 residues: CSVTGQMINTEAFF. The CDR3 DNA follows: TGCAGCGTAACCGGACAGATGATAAACACTGAAGCTTTCTTT.

The CDR3 reads CASSSPGQGEKLFF. CDR3 DNA: TGTGCCAGCAGCTCCCCGGGACAGGGGGAAAAACTGTTTTTT. The chain couples TRBV7-9 to TRBJ1-4; 10 nucleotides agree with TRBD1. The CDR3 is made up of 14 amino acids. The J segment lost 8 bases and the V segment lost 4 bases, leaving 4 bases of the junction unmatched. Germline CDR1 reads SEHNR; CDR2 reads FQNEAQ (reference sequence).

The CDR3: CASSRTGLGSGSNEQFF. In nucleotides, the CDR3 is TGTGCCAGCAGCCGGACAGGTCTAGGGAGCGGGAGCAATGAGCAGTTCTTC. This chain connects TRBV7-9 to TRBJ2-1, with TRBD2 as a possible D gene (8 bases). The germline V gene has CDR1 SEHNR and CDR2 FQNEAQ (reference sequence). Trimming shortened V by 5 bases and J by 6 bases, and 23 bases separated the two germline ends. The CDR3 totals 17 residues. Drawing the rest from reference TRBV7-9 and TRBJ2-1, the complete variable domain is DTGVSQNPRHKITKRGQNVTFRCDPISEHNRLYWYRQTLGQGPEFLTYFQNEAQLEKSRLLSDRFSAERPKGSFSTLEIQRTEQGDSAMYLCASSRTGLGSGSNEQFFGPGTRLTVL.

CDR3 sequence reads: CASSLVWSTGGTPGNTIYF. The CDR3 DNA reads TGTGCCAGCAGCTTAGTTTGGTCGACAGGGGGCACTCCTGGAAACACCATATATTTT. The chain couples TRBV7-2 to TRBJ1-3, with 10 bases aligning to TRBD1. There are 19 residues in the CDR3. CDR1 and CDR2 (germline): SGHTA, FQGNSA. V shed 1 base and J 2 bases; nucleotides not matched to a gene: 11.

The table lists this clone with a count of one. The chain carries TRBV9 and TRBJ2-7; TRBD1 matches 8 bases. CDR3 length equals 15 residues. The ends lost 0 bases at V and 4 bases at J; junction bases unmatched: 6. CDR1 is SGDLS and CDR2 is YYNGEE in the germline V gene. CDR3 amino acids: CASSVGQGAGYEQYF. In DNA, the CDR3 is TGTGCCAGCAGCGTAGGTCAGGGGGCAGGGTACGAGCAGTACTTC.

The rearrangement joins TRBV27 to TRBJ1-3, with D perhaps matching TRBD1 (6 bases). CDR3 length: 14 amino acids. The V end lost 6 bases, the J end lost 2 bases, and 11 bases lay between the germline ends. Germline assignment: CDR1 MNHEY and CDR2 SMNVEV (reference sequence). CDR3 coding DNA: TGTGCCAGCAGGACCGGGGGGCCTGGAAACACCATATATTTT. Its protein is CASRTGGPGNTIYF.

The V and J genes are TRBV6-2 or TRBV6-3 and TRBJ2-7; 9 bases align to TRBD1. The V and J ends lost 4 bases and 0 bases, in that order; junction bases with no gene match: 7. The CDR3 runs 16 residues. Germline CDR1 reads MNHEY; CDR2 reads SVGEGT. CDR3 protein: CASSWRTGDISYEQYF. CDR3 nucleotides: TGTGCCAGCAGTTGGAGGACAGGGGACATCTCCTACGAGCAGTACTTC.

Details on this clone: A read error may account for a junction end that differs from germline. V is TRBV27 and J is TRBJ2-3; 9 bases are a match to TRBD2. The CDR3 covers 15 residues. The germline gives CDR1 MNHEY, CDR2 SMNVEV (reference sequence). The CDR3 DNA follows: TGTGCCAGCGGTTTAGCGGGAGTTTTCACAGATACGCAGTATTTT. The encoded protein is CASGLAGVFTDTQYF.